This TCR beta chain is from a study of spatial heterogeneity in lung cancer. Background on the study: More beta-chain than alpha-chain sequences were consistently detected.

A unique molecular identifier was carried by every single TCR cDNA molecule. Each CDR3 protein is one row after TCRdb ran MiXCR on the 5' RACE reads. The data hold about 29,000 distinct CDR3 sequences, with approximately 8.4% observed a single time. Documented time point: sample taken at primary tumor resection. Frozen PBMC, nontumor lung or tumor provided whole RNA, which was sequenced unsorted. Samples were donated by 72 untreated early-stage non-small cell lung cancer patients. This clonotype was detected a few times. Germline V CDR1 and CDR2: SGHAT, FQNNGV. V was shortened by 0 bases and J by 2 bases, with 7 bases between the two germline ends. The CDR3 runs 14 residues.

This TCR was sampled from a female donor with early-stage non-small cell lung cancer. The sequencing used PBMCs, collected at surgery. The genes are TRBV11-2 and TRBJ2-5; D unresolved. The DNA for the CDR3 is TGTGCCAGCAGCTTAGACCTCCCGCAAGAGACCCAGTACTTC. Its translation: CASSLDLPQETQYF.